This T cell receptor beta chain was recorded in a study of response to subunit inactivated influenza vaccine. The study, taken as a whole, reports: The study's authors posited that every seasonal influenza vaccination enlists few new T cells.

One entry per CDR3 protein, called by TCRdb with MiXCR from the RT-PCR reads. The sample carries more than 200,000 distinct CDR3 sequences, approximately 12% recorded once. Regarding this clonotype: Its antigen is currently unknown.

Germline V lookup: CDR1 KGHDR, CDR2 SFDVKD. The CDR3 has 15 residues. V was pared by 10 bases and J by 2 bases, with 8 bases of the junction left unmatched. The source is a middle-aged man who received an inactivated influenza vaccine. The chain combines TRBV24-1 with TRBJ2-1, with 9 bases matching TRBD2. Material: non-naive T cells sorted from PBMCs, obtained around two weeks before vaccination. CDR3 bases: TGTGCCACTAGTAGCGGGAGCCGCCCCTACAATGAGCAGTTCTTC. Amino acid sequence: CATSSGSRPYNEQFF.